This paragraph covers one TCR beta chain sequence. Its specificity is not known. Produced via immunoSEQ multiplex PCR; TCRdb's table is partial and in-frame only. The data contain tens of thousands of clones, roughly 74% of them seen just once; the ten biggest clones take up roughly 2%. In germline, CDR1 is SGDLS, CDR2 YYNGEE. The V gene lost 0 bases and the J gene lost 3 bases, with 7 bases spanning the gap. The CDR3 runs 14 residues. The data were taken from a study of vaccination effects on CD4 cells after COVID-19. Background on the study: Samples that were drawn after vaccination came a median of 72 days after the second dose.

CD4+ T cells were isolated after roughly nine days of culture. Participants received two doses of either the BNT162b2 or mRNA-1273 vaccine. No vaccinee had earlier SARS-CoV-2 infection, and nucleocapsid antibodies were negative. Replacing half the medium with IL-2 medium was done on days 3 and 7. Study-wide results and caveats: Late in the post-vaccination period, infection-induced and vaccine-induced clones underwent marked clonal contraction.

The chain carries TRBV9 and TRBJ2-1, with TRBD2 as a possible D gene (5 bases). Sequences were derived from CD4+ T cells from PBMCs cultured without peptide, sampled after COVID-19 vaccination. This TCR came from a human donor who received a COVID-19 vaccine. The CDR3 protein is CASSVAGVYNEQFF. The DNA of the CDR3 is TGTGCCAGCAGCGTAGCCGGGGTCTACAATGAGCAGTTCTTC.